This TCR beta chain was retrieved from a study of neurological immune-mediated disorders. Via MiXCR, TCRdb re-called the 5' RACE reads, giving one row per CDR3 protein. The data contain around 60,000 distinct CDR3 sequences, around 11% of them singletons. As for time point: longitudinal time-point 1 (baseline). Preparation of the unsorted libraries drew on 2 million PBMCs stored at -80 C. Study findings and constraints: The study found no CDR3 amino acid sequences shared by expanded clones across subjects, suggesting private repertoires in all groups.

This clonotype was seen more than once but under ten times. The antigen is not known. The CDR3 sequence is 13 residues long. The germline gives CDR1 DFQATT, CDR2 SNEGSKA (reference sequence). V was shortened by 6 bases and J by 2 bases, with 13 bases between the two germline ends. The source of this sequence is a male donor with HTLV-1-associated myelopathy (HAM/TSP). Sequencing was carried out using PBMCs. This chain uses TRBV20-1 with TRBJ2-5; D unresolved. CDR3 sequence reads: CSALQFLQETQYF. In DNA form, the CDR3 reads TGCAGTGCCCTACAGTTTTTACAAGAGACCCAGTACTTC.